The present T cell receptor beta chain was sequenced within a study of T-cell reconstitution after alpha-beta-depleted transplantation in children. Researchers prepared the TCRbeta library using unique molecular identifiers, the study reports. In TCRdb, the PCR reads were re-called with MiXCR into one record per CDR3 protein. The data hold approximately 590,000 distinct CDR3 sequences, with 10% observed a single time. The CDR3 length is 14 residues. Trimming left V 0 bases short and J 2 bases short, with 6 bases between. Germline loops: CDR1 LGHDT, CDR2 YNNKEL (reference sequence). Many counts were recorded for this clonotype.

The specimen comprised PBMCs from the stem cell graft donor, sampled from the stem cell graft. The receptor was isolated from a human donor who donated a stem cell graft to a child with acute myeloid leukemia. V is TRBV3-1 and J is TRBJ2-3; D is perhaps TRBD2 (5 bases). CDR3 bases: TGTGCCAGCAGCCAAGAACTAGTCACAGATACGCAGTATTTT. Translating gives CASSQELVTDTQYF.